This T cell receptor (beta chain) appears in the sequencing data of a study of ipilimumab plus nivolumab after autologous stem cell transplantation. Study-wide background: A median of 8 nivolumab and a few ipilimumab doses were given.

Dosing: nivolumab 3 mg/kg IV, weeks 1, 4, 7, 10, then every two weeks to week 26. TCRdb's copy holds only in-frame clones and misses some; the assay was immunoSEQ multiplex PCR. The table lists about 15,000 clones, about 65% of them singletons, with 20% in the top ten. The sequence derives from a male donor with diffuse large B-cell lymphoma. The starting material was PBMCs, obtained in a trial of ipilimumab plus nivolumab as post-transplant consolidation.

The CDR3 DNA follows: TGTGCCAGCAGCTTGGTGGGTCTAGCGGGAGCCGGGGAGCTGTTTTTT. The encoded protein is CASSLVGLAGAGELFF. This chain connects TRBV5-6 to TRBJ2-2; 10 bases are shared with TRBD2. The V gene's germline CDR1 is SGHDT and CDR2 YYEEEE. The CDR3 has 16 amino acids. The ends lost 0 bases at V and 6 bases at J; junction bases unmatched: 5. Looking up the rest from reference TRBV5-6 and TRBJ2-2 gives the full variable domain: DAGVTQSPTHLIKTRGQQVTLRCSPKSGHDTVSWYQQALGQGPQFIFQYYEEEERQRGNFPDRFSGHQFPNYSSELNVNALLLGDSALYLCASSLVGLAGAGELFFGEGSRLTVL.